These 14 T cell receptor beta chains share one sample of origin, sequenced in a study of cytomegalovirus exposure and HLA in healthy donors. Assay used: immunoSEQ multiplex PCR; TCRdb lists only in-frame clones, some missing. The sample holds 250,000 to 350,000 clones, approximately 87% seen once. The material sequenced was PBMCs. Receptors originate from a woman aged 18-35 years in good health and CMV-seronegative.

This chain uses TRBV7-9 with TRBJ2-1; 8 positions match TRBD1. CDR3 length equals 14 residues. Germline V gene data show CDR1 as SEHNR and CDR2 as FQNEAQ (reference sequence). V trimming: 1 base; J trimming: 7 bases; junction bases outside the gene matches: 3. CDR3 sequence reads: CASSLVRQGNEQFF. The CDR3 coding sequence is TGTGCCAGCAGCTTAGTTCGACAGGGGAATGAGCAGTTCTTC.

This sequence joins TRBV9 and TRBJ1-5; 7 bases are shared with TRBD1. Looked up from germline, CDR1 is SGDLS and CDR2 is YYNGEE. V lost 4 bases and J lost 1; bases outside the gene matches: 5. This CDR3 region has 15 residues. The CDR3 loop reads CASSQGTASNQPQHF. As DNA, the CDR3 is TGTGCCAGCAGCCAAGGGACAGCCAGCAATCAGCCCCAGCATTTT.

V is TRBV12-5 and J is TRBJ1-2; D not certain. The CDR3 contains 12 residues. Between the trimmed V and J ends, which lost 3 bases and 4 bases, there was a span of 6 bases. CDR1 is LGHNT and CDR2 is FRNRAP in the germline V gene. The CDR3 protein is CASGFSGYGYTF. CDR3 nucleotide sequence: TGTGCTAGTGGTTTCTCAGGCTATGGCTACACCTTC.

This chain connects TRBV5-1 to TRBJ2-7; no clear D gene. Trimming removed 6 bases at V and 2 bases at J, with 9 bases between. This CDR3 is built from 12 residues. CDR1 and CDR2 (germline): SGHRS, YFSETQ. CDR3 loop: CASNGEAYEQYF. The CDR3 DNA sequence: TGCGCCAGCAATGGTGAGGCCTACGAGCAGTACTTC. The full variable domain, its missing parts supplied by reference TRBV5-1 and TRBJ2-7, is KAGVTQTPRYLIKTRGQQVTLSCSPISGHRSVSWYQQTPGQGLQFLFEYFSETQRNKGNFPGRFSGRQFSNSRSEMNVSTLELGDSALYLCASNGEAYEQYFGPGTRLTVT.

The CDR3 loop reads CASSESRVYEQYF. The CDR3 DNA sequence: TGCGCCAGCAGTGAGTCTCGGGTTTACGAGCAGTACTTC. This chain connects TRBV10-2 to TRBJ2-7; D is undetermined. Germline CDR1 and CDR2: WSHSY and SAAADI. CDR3 length: 13 amino acids. With 0 bases removed from V and 4 bases from J, the gap between germline ends came to 7 bases.

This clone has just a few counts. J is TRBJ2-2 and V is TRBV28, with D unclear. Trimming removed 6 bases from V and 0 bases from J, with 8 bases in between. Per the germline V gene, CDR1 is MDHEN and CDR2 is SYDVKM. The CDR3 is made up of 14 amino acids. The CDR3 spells CASRNPANTGELFF. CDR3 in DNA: TGTGCCAGCAGAAACCCAGCGAACACCGGGGAGCTGTTTTTT. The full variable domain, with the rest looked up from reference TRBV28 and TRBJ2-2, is DVKVTQSSRYLVKRTGEKVFLECVQDMDHENMFWYRQDPGLGLRLIYFSYDVKMKEKGDIPEGYSVSREKKERFSLILESASTNQTSMYLCASRNPANTGELFFGEGSRLTVL.

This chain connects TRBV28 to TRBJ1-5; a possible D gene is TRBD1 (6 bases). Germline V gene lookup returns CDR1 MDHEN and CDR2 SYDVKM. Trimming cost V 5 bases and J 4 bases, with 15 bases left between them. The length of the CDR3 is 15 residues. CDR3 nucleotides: TGTGCCAGCAGTCAACAGGGTGAGGGAAATCAGCCCCAGCATTTT. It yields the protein CASSQQGEGNQPQHF.

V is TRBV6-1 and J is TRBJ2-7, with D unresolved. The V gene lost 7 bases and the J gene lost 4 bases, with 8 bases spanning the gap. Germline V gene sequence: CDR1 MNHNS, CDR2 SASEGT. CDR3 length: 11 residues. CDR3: CASIVGYEQYF. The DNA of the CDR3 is TGTGCCAGCATCGTCGGTTACGAGCAGTACTTC.

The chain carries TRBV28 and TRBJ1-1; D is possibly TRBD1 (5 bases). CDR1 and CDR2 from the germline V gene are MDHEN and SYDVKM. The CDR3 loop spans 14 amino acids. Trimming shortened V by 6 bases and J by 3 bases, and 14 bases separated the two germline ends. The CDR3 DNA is TGTGCCAGCAGGCGTTCCGACAGAGACACTGAAGCTTTCTTT. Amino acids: CASRRSDRDTEAFF.

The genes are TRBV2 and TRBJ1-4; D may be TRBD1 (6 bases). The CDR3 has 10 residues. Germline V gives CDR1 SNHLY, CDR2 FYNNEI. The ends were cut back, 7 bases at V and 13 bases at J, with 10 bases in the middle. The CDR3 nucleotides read TGTGCCAGCACGGCAGGGGTACTGTTTTTT. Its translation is CASTAGVLFF.

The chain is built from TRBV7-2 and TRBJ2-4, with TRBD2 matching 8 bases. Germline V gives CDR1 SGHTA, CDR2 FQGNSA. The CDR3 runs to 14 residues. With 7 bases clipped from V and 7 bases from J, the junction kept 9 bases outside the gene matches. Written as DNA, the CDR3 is TGTGCCAGCACCTCACGGGGGGGAGGGAACATTCAGTACTTC. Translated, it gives CASTSRGGGNIQYF.

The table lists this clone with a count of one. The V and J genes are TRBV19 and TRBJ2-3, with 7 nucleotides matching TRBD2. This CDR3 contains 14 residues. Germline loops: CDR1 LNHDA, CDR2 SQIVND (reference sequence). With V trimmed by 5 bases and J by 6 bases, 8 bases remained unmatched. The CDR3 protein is CASSPGLVRDTQYF. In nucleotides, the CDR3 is TGTGCCAGTAGTCCCGGACTAGTTCGGGATACGCAGTATTTT. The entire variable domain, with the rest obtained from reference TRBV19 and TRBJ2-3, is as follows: DGGITQSPKYLFRKEGQNVTLSCEQNLNHDAMYWYRQDPGQGLRLIYYSQIVNDFQKGDIAEGYSVSREKKESFPLTVTSAQKNPTAFYLCASSPGLVRDTQYFGPGTRLTVL.

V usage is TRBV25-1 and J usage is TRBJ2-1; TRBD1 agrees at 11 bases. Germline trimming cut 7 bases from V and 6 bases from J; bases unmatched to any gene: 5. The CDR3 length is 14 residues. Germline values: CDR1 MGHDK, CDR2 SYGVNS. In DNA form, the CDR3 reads TGTGCCAGCACCGGACAGGGGGCGCGCAATGAGCAGTTCTTC. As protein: CASTGQGARNEQFF.

The CDR3 loop reads CASSLRGATDTQYF. Here the CDR3 DNA reads TGTGCCAGCAGTTTACGGGGGGCCACAGATACGCAGTATTTT. The chain couples TRBV27 to TRBJ2-3; D is perhaps TRBD2 (7 bases). V lost 2 bases and J 2 bases, leaving 8 bases between the germline ends. The CDR3 has 14 amino acids. Germline values: CDR1 MNHEY, CDR2 SMNVEV (reference sequence).